The 25 T cell receptor beta chains reported below all come from one sample, sequenced in a study. TCRdb re-derived calls from the 5' RACE reads in MiXCR, one entry per CDR3 protein. The sample lists 40,000 to 65,000 distinct CDR3 sequences, roughly a quarter occurring once. Sequenced material: tumor-infiltrating naive CD4+ T cells sorted from the breast tumor. Subset denoted: naive CD4+ T cells, CD4+CD45RA+CD25-. These receptor sequences come from a female donor with breast cancer.

This clonotype has more than one count but fewer than ten. The chain is built from TRBV25-1 and TRBJ2-7; 8 bases are shared with TRBD1. The CDR3 totals 14 residues. Germline loops: CDR1 MGHDK, CDR2 SYGVNS. Losses at the gene ends were 6 bases for V and 0 bases for J; bases not matched to a gene: 4. DNA of the CDR3: TGTGCCAGCAGAGGGGACAGGAGCTCCTACGAGCAGTACTTC. It encodes CASRGDRSSYEQYF.

The V and J genes are TRBV4-1 and TRBJ1-2; weak D call: TRBD1 (6 bases). CDR1 is MGHRA, CDR2 YSYEKL, per germline. There are 15 residues in the CDR3. V was pared by 1 base and J by 4 bases, with 13 bases between. This CDR3 reads CASSQGGRGVYGYTF. DNA of the CDR3: TGCGCCAGCAGCCAAGGCGGCAGGGGCGTCTATGGCTACACCTTC.

CDR3 sequence: CASSKVIEQFF. CDR3 coding DNA: TGTGCCAGCAGCAAGGTCATTGAGCAGTTCTTC. The gene calls are TRBV7-2 and TRBJ2-1, with D unresolved. The CDR3 sequence is 11 residues long. Germline loops: CDR1 SGHTA, CDR2 FQGNSA. V was shortened by 5 bases and J by 9 bases, with 8 bases between the two germline ends.

This clonotype has a handful of counts. The chain recombines TRBV4-1 with TRBJ1-5; no definite D call. The V and J ends lost 0 bases and 2 bases respectively, with 11 bases between them. Germline V gene data show CDR1 as MGHRA and CDR2 as YSYEKL. The CDR3 loop spans 16 amino acids. CDR3 region: CASSQEGHWGNQPQHF. The CDR3 nucleotides are TGCGCCAGCAGCCAAGAAGGTCACTGGGGCAATCAGCCCCAGCATTTT.

This clonotype has only a few counts. One end of the junction fails to match germline, which may point to a read error. This chain joins TRBV6-1 and TRBJ2-1; TRBD2 matches 7 bases. Germline CDR1 reads MNHNS; CDR2 reads SASEGT. The CDR3 is made up of 11 amino acids. The CDR3 DNA is TGTGCCACCACCCGGGCGGGAGTGCCACTCTTC. Translating gives CATTRAGVPLF.

Turning to this clonotype: Given a much more abundant clone one base away, this may be a read error. The chain carries TRBV4-3 and TRBJ2-6; 7 bases line up with TRBD2. The CDR3 has 18 amino acids. CDR1 and CDR2 (germline): LGHNA, YSLEER. The trim removed 1 base at V and 3 bases at J, leaving 9 bases unmatched. CDR3 coding DNA: TGCGCCAGCAGCCAAGGGGAGGGTTCGGTACATGGGGCCAACGTCCTGACTTTC. Protein: CASSQGEGSVHGANVLTF.

In its sample, this clonotype was seen once. The genes are TRBV10-3 and TRBJ2-3; D not certain. The CDR3 has 13 residues. Per the germline V gene, CDR1 is ENHRY and CDR2 is SYGVKD. Trimming cost V 6 bases and J 1 base, with 8 bases left between them. The DNA for the CDR3 is TGTGCCATCAGGCCCACTGGCACAGATACGCAGTATTTT. Its protein is CAIRPTGTDTQYF.

This clonotype was counted ten times or more. J is TRBJ1-1 and V is TRBV5-1; possibly TRBD1 for D (5 bases). V was clipped by 3 bases and J by 1 base, with 13 bases between them. Germline assignment: CDR1 SGHRS and CDR2 YFSETQ. There are 15 residues in the CDR3. CDR3 nucleotides: TGCGCCAGCAGCTCGACGGGACGGTCGAACACTGAAGCTTTCTTT. It yields the protein CASSSTGRSNTEAFF.

The rearrangement uses TRBV7-9 and TRBJ1-2; D not certain. Germline assignment: CDR1 SEHNR and CDR2 FQNEAQ (reference sequence). Trimming stripped 0 bases from V and 3 bases from J, with 8 bases between. The CDR3 covers 14 residues. The CDR3 spells CASSLAGRDYGYTF. The CDR3 DNA is TGTGCCAGCAGCTTAGCGGGGAGAGACTATGGCTACACCTTC.

The rearrangement uses TRBV7-2 and TRBJ2-3; 7 nucleotides align to TRBD2. CDR1 is SGHTA, CDR2 FQGNSA, per germline. The trim removed 7 bases at V and 0 bases at J, leaving 10 bases unmatched. This CDR3 has 16 residues. For the CDR3, the DNA is TGTGCCAGCACCTTGTGGGGGACTACAAGCACAGATACGCAGTATTTT. This translates into CASTLWGTTSTDTQYF.

This clonotype was counted a few times. This rearrangement joins TRBV7-2 to TRBJ1-5; TRBD1 agrees at 7 bases. V was pared by 3 bases and J by 5 bases, with 1 base of the junction left unmatched. The CDR3 is 13 residues long. Germline assignment: CDR1 SGHTA and CDR2 FQGNSA. The CDR3 loop reads CASSFGQDQPQHF. The CDR3 DNA reads as TGTGCCAGCAGCTTTGGACAGGATCAGCCCCAGCATTTT.

CDR3 sequence reads: CASSHPGVPEQYF. CDR3 nucleotide sequence: TGTGCCAGCAGCCATCCCGGTGTTCCCGAGCAGTACTTC. The genes are TRBV3-1 and TRBJ2-7, with D unresolved. This CDR3 has 13 residues. CDR1 is LGHDT, CDR2 YNNKEL, per germline (reference sequence). V shed 3 bases and J shed 6 bases, with 12 bases lying between them.

This clonotype was seen ten or more times. V is TRBV5-1 and J is TRBJ1-2, with D possibly being TRBD1 (5 bases). This CDR3 has 16 amino acids. Trimming cost V 0 bases and J 2 bases, with 14 bases left between them. Germline values: CDR1 SGHRS, CDR2 YFSETQ. CDR3 residues: CASSLADGRVNYGYTF. The CDR3 region has the DNA TGCGCCAGCAGCTTGGCCGATGGCAGGGTGAACTATGGCTACACCTTC.

This clonotype occurred a few times. The chain recombines TRBV20-1 with TRBJ2-1; 9 positions match TRBD2. The CDR3 is 16 residues long. Germline assignment: CDR1 DFQATT and CDR2 SNEGSKA (reference sequence). V was pared by 0 bases and J by 8 bases, with 11 bases of the junction left unmatched. CDR3 residues: CSARDSRGRARDEQFF. Here the CDR3 DNA reads TGCAGTGCTAGAGATAGTCGCGGGAGGGCCCGGGATGAGCAGTTCTTC.

This clonotype was detected only a few times. The V and J genes are TRBV24-1 and TRBJ2-5; weak D call: TRBD2 (6 bases). The CDR3 is 16 residues long. V was pared by 4 bases and J by 2 bases, with 16 bases between. Germline V lookup: CDR1 KGHDR, CDR2 SFDVKD. The CDR3 here is CATSDRGGYRQETQYF. The CDR3 nucleotides read TGTGCCACCAGTGACCGTGGGGGGTACAGGCAAGAGACCCAGTACTTC.

This clonotype was seen more than once but under ten times. The genes are TRBV7-8 and TRBJ1-3, with a possible D match to TRBD1 (5 bases). V lost 1 base to trimming and J lost 3 bases, with 7 bases between them. CDR1 is SGHVS and CDR2 is FQNEAQ in the germline V gene. CDR3 length: 14 amino acids. The CDR3 DNA follows: TGTGCCAGCAGCTTAGTGGGGGGTGGAAACACCATATATTTT. It translates to CASSLVGGGNTIYF. The full variable domain, completed using reference TRBV7-8 and TRBJ1-3, is GAGVSQSPRYKVAKRGQDVALRCDPISGHVSLFWYQQALGQGPEFLTYFQNEAQLDKSGLPSDRFFAERPEGSVSTLKIQRTQQEDSAVYLCASSLVGGGNTIYFGEGSWLTVV.

For this clonotype: Possible read error: a much larger clone is one base away. The CDR3 end shows no conserved phenylalanine or tryptophan, and so a read error is likely. The DNA is left out, because the CDR3 cannot be placed on it with certainty; the CDR3 is given as TCRdb lists it. The chain couples TRBV20-1 to TRBJ2-1; the listed D gene, TRBD1, was not tested against the DNA. The germline V gene encodes CDR1 DFQATT and CDR2 SNEGSKA (reference sequence). With termini counted, the CDR3 has 11 amino acids. The CDR3: CSAADGTREFL.

This clonotype was observed a handful of times. The chain employs TRBV6-2 or TRBV6-3 and TRBJ2-1; 11 positions match TRBD2. Trimming at V came to 2 bases and at J to 1 base, leaving 10 bases not matched to a gene. The CDR3 contains 19 residues. In germline, CDR1 is MNHEY, CDR2 SVGEGT. The CDR3 protein is CASSYEASGRFASYNEQFF. The CDR3, as DNA: TGTGCCAGCAGTTACGAGGCTAGCGGGAGGTTCGCTTCCTACAATGAGCAGTTCTTC.

This chain uses TRBV11-1 with TRBJ1-2; maybe TRBD1 (5 bases). Germline V gene lookup returns CDR1 SGHAT and CDR2 FQDESV (reference sequence). V was cut by 5 bases and J by 12 bases, with 25 bases left in between. The CDR3 is 15 residues long. The CDR3 DNA follows: TGTGCCAGCAGCATGGACATGGGAGTAAGTCGGGGCGACACCTTC. This codes for CASSMDMGVSRGDTF.

This clonotype was picked up many times. J is TRBJ2-7 and V is TRBV20-1; 9 bases agree with TRBD1. Per germline, CDR1 DFQATT and CDR2 SNEGSKA (reference sequence). The CDR3 runs to 14 residues. Trimming at V came to 3 bases and at J to 6 bases, leaving 9 bases not matched to a gene. As DNA, the CDR3 is TGCAGTGCTAGGCCAGGGACAGGGTATCGCGAGCAGTACTTC. This translates into CSARPGTGYREQYF.

V is TRBV11-3 and J is TRBJ2-4; D possibly matches TRBD1 or TRBD2 (5 bases each). Germline CDR1 and CDR2: SGHNT and YENEEA. CDR3 size: 15 residues. V was pared by 7 bases and J by 7 bases, with 20 bases between. The CDR3: CASTGWGTQGNIQYF. The CDR3 region has the DNA TGTGCCAGCACCGGTTGGGGGACCCAAGGGAACATTCAGTACTTC.

This clonotype has a count of ten or more. This sequence joins TRBV7-8 and TRBJ2-2; D gene uncertain. The CDR3 totals 12 residues. The V gene's germline CDR1 is SGHVS and CDR2 FQNEAQ. Trimming removed 5 bases from V and 3 bases from J, with 4 bases in between. The CDR3 nucleotides read TGTGCCAGCAGCCCGCACACCGGGGAGCTGTTTTTT. It encodes CASSPHTGELFF.

The V gene is TRBV5-1, the J gene TRBJ2-1; a weak D match, TRBD1 (6 bases). The CDR3 is made up of 16 amino acids. The germline V and J ends were trimmed by 2 bases and 8 bases, with 20 bases remaining between them. Germline V gives CDR1 SGHRS, CDR2 YFSETQ. The CDR3 here is CASSFEGDTPRDEQFF. The CDR3 DNA reads as TGCGCCAGCAGCTTTGAGGGGGACACCCCGAGGGATGAGCAGTTCTTC. The full variable domain, with the rest looked up from reference TRBV5-1 and TRBJ2-1, is KAGVTQTPRYLIKTRGQQVTLSCSPISGHRSVSWYQQTPGQGLQFLFEYFSETQRNKGNFPGRFSGRQFSNSRSEMNVSTLELGDSALYLCASSFEGDTPRDEQFFGPGTRLTVL.

This clonotype was observed a few times. The rearrangement joins TRBV4-1 to TRBJ2-3; possible D gene TRBD2, 5 bases. Germline-derived CDR1 and CDR2 are MGHRA and YSYEKL. V lost 4 bases to trimming and J lost 4 bases, with 15 bases between them. The CDR3 is made up of 15 amino acids. The DNA of the CDR3 is TGCGCCAGCAGCCCTTACCGGGAACCCCCAGATACGCAGTATTTT. Amino acids: CASSPYREPPDTQYF.

V and J are TRBV5-1 and TRBJ1-4, with TRBD1 matching over 7 bases. The germline CDR1 and CDR2 sequences are SGHRS and YFSETQ. The CDR3 has 15 residues. The ends lost 5 bases at V and 2 bases at J; junction bases unmatched: 6. The CDR3 DNA reads as TGCGCCAGCAGGACAGGGAAAAATACTAATGAAAAACTGTTTTTT. It encodes CASRTGKNTNEKLFF.